The sequence of this TCR beta chain was determined in a study of regulatory T cells in long-lasting Graves disease. Assembly of TCR beta libraries relied on iRepertoire HTBI primers together with Arm-PCR of CDR3 regions. TCRdb independently ran MiXCR on the multiplex PCR reads; one entry per CDR3 protein. Found here are roughly 470,000 distinct CDR3 sequences, 20% to 25% of them singletons; the top ten hold approximately 8%. This clonotype was seen more than once but under ten times. Antigen: not known. Study-wide findings and caveats: Sample size was small, which may have lowered accuracy.

CDR1 LGHDT and CDR2 YNNKEL come from the germline V gene (reference sequence). V lost 1 base, J lost 4 bases, and 20 bases lay in between. The CDR3 consists of 17 residues. Documented time point: persistent/refractory GD, antithyroid drugs over 5 years with positive TRAb. PBMC RNA served as the TCR library source. The chain is built from TRBV3-1 and TRBJ2-7; D is possibly TRBD1 (6 bases). The sequence was collected from a female donor with Graves disease. The sequencing used peripheral blood mononuclear cells (PBMCs), collected when the disease was refractory, from a patient treated with antithyroid drugs. CDR3 protein: CASSQGIHQGSAYEQYF. The CDR3 DNA is TGTGCCAGCAGCCAAGGTATCCATCAGGGGTCGGCGTACGAGCAGTACTTC.